This TCR beta chain is drawn from a study of blood T cell repertoires in COVID-19. The CDR3 covers 14 residues. The germline gives CDR1 LNHDA, CDR2 SQIVND (reference sequence). The V segment lost 6 bases and the J segment 2 bases; nucleotides outside the gene matches: 6. Profiling relied on immunoSEQ multiplex PCR, and the TCRdb table lists in-frame clones only, not all of them. The sample carries around 260,000 clones, around 86% recorded once. This clone was counted a single time. Sequencing was performed on peripheral blood. This clonotype originated in a woman between 55 and 75 years old with COVID-19, enrolled during active disease. The V and J genes are TRBV19 and TRBJ2-5; 7 nucleotides align to TRBD1. DNA for the CDR3: TGTGCCAGTAGCGAAACAGGGGTACAAGAGACCCAGTACTTC. It translates to CASSETGVQETQYF. Complete variable domain (other parts from reference TRBV19 and TRBJ2-5): DGGITQSPKYLFRKEGQNVTLSCEQNLNHDAMYWYRQDPGQGLRLIYYSQIVNDFQKGDIAEGYSVSREKKESFPLTVTSAQKNPTAFYLCASSETGVQETQYFGPGTRLLVL.